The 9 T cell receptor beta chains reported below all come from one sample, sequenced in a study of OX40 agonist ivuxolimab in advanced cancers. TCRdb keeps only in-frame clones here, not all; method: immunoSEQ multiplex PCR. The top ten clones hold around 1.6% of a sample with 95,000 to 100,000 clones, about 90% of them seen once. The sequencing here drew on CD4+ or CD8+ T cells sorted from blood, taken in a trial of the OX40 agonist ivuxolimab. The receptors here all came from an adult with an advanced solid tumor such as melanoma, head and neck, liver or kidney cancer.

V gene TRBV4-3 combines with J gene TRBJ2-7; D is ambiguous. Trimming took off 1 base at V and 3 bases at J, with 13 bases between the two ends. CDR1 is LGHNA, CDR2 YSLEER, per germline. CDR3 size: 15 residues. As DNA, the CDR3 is TGCGCCAGCAGCCAAGCCCGGACCGCCGGCTACGAGCAGTACTTC. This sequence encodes CASSQARTAGYEQYF.

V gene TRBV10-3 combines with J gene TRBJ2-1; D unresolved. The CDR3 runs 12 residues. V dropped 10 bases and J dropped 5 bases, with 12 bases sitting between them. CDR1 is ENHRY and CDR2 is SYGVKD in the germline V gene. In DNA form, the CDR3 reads TGTGCCACAGAAGACAAGAACAATGAGCAGTTCTTC. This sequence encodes CATEDKNNEQFF.

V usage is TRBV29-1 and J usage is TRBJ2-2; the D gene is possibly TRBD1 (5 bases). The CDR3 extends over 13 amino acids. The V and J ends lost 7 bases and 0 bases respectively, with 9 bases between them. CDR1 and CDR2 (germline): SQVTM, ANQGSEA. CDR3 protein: CSGGSSNTGELFF. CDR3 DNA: TGCAGCGGGGGCTCTTCGAACACCGGGGAGCTGTTTTTT.

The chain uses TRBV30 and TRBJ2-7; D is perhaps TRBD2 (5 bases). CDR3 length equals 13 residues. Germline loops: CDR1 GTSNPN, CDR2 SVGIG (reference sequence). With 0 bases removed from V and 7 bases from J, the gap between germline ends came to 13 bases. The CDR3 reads CAWSVSGFGEQYF. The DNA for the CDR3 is TGTGCCTGGAGTGTGTCGGGGTTTGGGGAGCAGTACTTC.

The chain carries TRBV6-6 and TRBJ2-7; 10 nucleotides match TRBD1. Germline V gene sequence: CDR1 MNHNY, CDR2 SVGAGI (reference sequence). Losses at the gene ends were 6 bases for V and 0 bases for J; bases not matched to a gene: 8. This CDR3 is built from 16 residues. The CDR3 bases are TGTGCCAGCAGCAAGAGACAGGGGGCCGACTCCTACGAGCAGTACTTC. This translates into CASSKRQGADSYEQYF.

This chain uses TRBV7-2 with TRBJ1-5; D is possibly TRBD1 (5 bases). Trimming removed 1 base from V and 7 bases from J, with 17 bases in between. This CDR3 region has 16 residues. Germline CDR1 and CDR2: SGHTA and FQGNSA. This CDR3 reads CASSLGGGSVGQPQHF. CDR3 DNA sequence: TGTGCCAGCAGCTTAGGGGGGGGGTCCGTAGGGCAGCCCCAGCATTTT.

CDR3 coding DNA: TGTGCCAGCAGACTAGCGGGAGGGGCCCATGAGCAGTTCTTC. Translation gives CASRLAGGAHEQFF. The chain is built from TRBV7-2 and TRBJ2-1; 13 bases fit TRBD2. The CDR3 contains 14 residues. V was pared by 6 bases and J by 8 bases, with 4 bases of the junction left unmatched. Per germline, CDR1 SGHTA and CDR2 FQGNSA.

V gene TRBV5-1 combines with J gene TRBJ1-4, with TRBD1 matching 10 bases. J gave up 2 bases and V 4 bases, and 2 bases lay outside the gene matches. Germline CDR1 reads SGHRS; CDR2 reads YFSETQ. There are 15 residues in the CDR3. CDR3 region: CASSGGQGTNEKLFF. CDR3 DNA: TGCGCCAGCAGCGGGGGACAGGGGACTAATGAAAAACTGTTTTTT.

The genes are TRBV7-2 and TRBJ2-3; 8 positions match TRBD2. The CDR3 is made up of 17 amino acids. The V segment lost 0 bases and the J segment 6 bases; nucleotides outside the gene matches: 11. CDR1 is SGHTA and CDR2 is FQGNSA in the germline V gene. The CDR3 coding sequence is TGTGCCAGCAGCTTAGCAGGGTCGGGAGGGCAAAGGGATACGCAGTATTTT. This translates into CASSLAGSGGQRDTQYF.